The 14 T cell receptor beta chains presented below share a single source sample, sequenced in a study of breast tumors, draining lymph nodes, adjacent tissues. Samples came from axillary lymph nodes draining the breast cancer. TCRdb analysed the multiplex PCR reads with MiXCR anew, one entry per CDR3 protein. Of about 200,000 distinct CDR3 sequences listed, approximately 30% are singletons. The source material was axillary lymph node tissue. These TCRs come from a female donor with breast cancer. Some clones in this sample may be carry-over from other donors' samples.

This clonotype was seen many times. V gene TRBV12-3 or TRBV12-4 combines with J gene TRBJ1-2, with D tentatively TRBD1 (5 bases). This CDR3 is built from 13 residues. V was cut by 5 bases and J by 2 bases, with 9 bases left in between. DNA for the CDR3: TGTGCCAGCAGTCGACGACAGAACTATGGCTACACCTTC. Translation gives CASSRRQNYGYTF.

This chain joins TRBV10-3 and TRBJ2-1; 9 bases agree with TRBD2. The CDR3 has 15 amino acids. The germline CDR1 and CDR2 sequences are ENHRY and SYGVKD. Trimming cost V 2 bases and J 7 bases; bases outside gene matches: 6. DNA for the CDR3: TGTGCCATCAGTGAGAGAGCTAGCGGGAAGAATGAGCAGTTCTTC. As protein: CAISERASGKNEQFF.

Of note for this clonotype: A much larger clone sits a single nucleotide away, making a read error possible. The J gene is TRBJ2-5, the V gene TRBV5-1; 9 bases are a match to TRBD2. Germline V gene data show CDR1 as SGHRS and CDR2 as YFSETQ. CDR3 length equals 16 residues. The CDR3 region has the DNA TGCGCCAGCAGCTTGGGGGGGACTAGCCTCCAAGAGATCCAGTACTTC. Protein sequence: CASSLGGTSLQEIQYF.

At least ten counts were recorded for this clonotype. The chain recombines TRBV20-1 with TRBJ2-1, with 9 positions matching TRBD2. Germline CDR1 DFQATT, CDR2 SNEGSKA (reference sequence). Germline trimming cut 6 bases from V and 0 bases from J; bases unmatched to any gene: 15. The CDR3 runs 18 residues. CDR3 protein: CSALPPAGGTPSYNEQFF. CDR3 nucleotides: TGCAGTGCCCTTCCCCCAGCGGGGGGTACCCCCTCCTACAATGAGCAGTTCTTC.

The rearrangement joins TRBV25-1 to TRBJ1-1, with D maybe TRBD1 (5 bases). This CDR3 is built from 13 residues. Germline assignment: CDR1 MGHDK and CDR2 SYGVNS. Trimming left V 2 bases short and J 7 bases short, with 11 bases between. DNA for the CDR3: TGTGCCAGCAGTGAAGGGGCAGTGGTTGAAGCTTTCTTT. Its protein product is CASSEGAVVEAFF.

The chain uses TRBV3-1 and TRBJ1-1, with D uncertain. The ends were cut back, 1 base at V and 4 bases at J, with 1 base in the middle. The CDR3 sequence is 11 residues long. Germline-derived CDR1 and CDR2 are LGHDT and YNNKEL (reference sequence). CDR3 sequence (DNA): TGTGCCAGCAGCCAAGCCACTGAAGCTTTCTTT. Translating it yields CASSQATEAFF.

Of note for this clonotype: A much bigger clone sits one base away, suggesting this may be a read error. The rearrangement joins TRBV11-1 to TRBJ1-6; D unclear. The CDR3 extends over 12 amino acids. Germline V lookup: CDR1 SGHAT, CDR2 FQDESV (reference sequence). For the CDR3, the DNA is TGTGCCGGCAGCCGCGGGAATTCACCCCTCCACTTT. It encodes CAGSRGNSPLHF.

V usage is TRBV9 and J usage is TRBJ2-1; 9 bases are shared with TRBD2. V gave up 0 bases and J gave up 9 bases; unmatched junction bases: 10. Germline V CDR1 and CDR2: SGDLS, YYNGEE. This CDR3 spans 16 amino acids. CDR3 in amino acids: CASSVGPSGIGGEQFF. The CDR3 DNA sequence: TGTGCCAGCAGCGTAGGTCCTAGCGGGATAGGTGGTGAGCAGTTCTTC.

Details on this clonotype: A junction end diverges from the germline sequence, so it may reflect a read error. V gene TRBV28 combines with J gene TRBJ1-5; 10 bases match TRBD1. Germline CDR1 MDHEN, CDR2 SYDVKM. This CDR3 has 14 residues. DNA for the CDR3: TGTGCCAGCAGTCTGACAGGGGGCAATCAGCCCCGGCATTTT. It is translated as CASSLTGGNQPRHF.

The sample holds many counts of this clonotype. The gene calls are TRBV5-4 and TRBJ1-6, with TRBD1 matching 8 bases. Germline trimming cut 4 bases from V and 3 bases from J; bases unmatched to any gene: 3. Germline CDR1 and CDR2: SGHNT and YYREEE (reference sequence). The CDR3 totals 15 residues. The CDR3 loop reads CASSRTGRYNSPLHF. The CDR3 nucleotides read TGTGCCAGCAGCCGGACAGGGCGCTATAATTCACCCCTCCACTTT.

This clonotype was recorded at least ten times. As DNA, the CDR3 is TGTGCCAGCACCCAAACGCGACAGGGAGGGAACGGGGAGCTGTTTTTT. Translating gives CASTQTRQGGNGELFF. The chain recombines TRBV6-5 with TRBJ2-2; D is tentatively TRBD1 or TRBD2 (7 bases each). CDR1 and CDR2 (germline): MNHEY, SVGAGI. V was clipped by 7 bases and J by 7 bases, with 22 bases between them. This CDR3 region has 16 residues.

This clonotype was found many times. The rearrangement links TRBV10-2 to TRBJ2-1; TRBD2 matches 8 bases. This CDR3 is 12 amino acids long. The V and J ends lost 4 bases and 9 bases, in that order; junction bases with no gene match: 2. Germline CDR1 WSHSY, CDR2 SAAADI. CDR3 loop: CASSGLAFEQFF. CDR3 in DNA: TGCGCCAGCAGTGGACTAGCGTTTGAGCAGTTCTTC.

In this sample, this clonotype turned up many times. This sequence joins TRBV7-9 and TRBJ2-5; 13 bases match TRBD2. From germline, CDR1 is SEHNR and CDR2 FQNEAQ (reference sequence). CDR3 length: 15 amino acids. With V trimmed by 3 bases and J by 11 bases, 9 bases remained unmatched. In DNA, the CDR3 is TGTGCCAGCAGCTTTGAAAGGACTAGCGGGAGCCTGCAGTACTTC. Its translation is CASSFERTSGSLQYF. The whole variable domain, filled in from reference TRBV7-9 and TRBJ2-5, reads DTGVSQNPRHKITKRGQNVTFRCDPISEHNRLYWYRQTLGQGPEFLTYFQNEAQLEKSRLLSDRFSAERPKGSFSTLEIQRTEQGDSAMYLCASSFERTSGSLQYFGPGTRLLVL.

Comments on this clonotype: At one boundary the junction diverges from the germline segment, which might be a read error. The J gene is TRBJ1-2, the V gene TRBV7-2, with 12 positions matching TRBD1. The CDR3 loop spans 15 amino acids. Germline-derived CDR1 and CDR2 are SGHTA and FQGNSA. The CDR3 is CASSLGKGQGAAFPF. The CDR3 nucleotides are TGTGCCAGCAGCTTAGGGAAGGGACAGGGGGCGGCGTTCCCCTTC.